These 10 T cell receptor beta chains were sequenced from one sample in a study of blood T cell repertoires in COVID-19. Profiling relied on immunoSEQ multiplex PCR, and the TCRdb table lists in-frame clones only, not all of them. The repertoire holds 200,000 to 250,000 clones, with around 89% as singletons. Sequencing was done on a sample of peripheral blood. Receptor source: a woman aged 40-49 years with acute or convalescent COVID-19.

The chain recombines TRBV12-3 or TRBV12-4 with TRBJ1-1, with 8 positions matching TRBD1. The CDR3 loop spans 13 amino acids. The J segment lost 6 bases and the V segment lost 7 bases, leaving 7 bases of the junction unmatched. The CDR3 loop is CASTLRGRSEAFF. The CDR3 DNA sequence: TGTGCCAGCACCCTCAGGGGGCGTTCTGAAGCTTTCTTT.

The V call is TRBV21-1, the J call TRBJ1-4; the table's D call TRBD1 went unverified against the DNA. TRBV21-1 is reported as a pseudogene. The length of the CDR3 is 14 residues. The CDR3 here is CASSKTGPTGRLFF. CDR3 in DNA: TGTGCCAGCAGCAAGACAGGCCCCACAGGAAGGCTGTTTTTT.

This sequence joins TRBV9 and TRBJ1-1; D might be TRBD1 (5 bases). In germline, CDR1 is SGDLS, CDR2 YYNGEE. Deletions cut 0 bases from V and 2 bases from J, with 14 bases between. CDR3 length: 16 residues. CDR3 DNA: TGTGCCAGCAGCGTAGCTTTACAACAGGATAACACTGAAGCTTTCTTT. Amino acid sequence: CASSVALQQDNTEAFF.

The chain joins TRBV30 to TRBJ1-6, with unresolved D. Germline CDR1 is GTSNPN and CDR2 is SVGIG (reference sequence). CDR3 length: 15 amino acids. V was trimmed by 2 bases and J by 0 bases, leaving 8 bases between them. Written as DNA, the CDR3 is TGTGCCTGGAGTATGAGGAGCTCCTATAATTCACCCCTCCACTTT. It encodes CAWSMRSSYNSPLHF.

V is TRBV10-2 and J is TRBJ1-6, with TRBD1 matching over 9 bases. This CDR3 is 14 amino acids long. The germline V gene encodes CDR1 WSHSY and CDR2 SAAADI. V trimming: 0 bases; J trimming: 10 bases; junction bases outside the gene matches: 1. For the CDR3, the DNA is TGCGCCAGCAGTGAGTCGACAGGGGGATCACCCCTCCACTTT. Protein product: CASSESTGGSPLHF.

This clone has just a few counts. The rearrangement links TRBV3-1 (or the pseudogene TRBV3-2) to TRBJ1-2; 7 bases agree with TRBD1. Germline V gene data show CDR1 as LGHDT and CDR2 as YNNKEL (reference sequence). Trimming removed 4 bases from V and 8 bases from J; junction bases left unmatched: 7. The CDR3 sequence is 13 residues long. CDR3 DNA: TGTGCCAGCAGCCGAGAGGGGGCAGGCGGCTACACCTTC. Its translation is CASSREGAGGYTF.

V usage is TRBV6-5 and J usage is TRBJ2-5; no reliable D call. This CDR3 comprises 13 residues. Germline CDR1 and CDR2: MNHEY and SVGAGI. V lost 7 bases and J lost 2, with 11 bases in between. The CDR3 DNA reads as TGTGCCAGCATTAACTACTCGCAAGAGACCCAGTACTTC. This codes for CASINYSQETQYF.

This sequence joins TRBV20-1 and TRBJ1-1, with unresolved D. Germline CDR1 reads DFQATT; CDR2 reads SNEGSKA (reference sequence). CDR3 length: 11 amino acids. V lost 4 bases and J 7 bases, leaving 10 bases between the germline ends. Written as DNA, the CDR3 is TGCAGTGCTACGCCGGGAGGTGAAGCTTTCTTT. Its protein is CSATPGGEAFF.

This clone is a singleton in its sample. The chain uses TRBV7-6 and TRBJ2-1, with 9 bases lining up with TRBD2. V lost 1 base, J lost 5 bases, and 3 bases stayed unmatched. The germline V gene encodes CDR1 SGHVS and CDR2 FNYEAQ. The CDR3 is 15 residues long. The CDR3 region is CASSLVAGEDNEQFF. CDR3 bases: TGTGCCAGCAGCTTAGTAGCGGGGGAGGACAATGAGCAGTTCTTC.

The V call is TRBV7-8, the J call TRBJ1-5; a possible D gene is TRBD1 (5 bases). The CDR3 is 16 residues long. Germline V gene data show CDR1 as SGHVS and CDR2 as FQNEAQ. Trimming took off 7 bases at V and 1 base at J, with 17 bases between the two ends. CDR3 sequence (DNA): TGTGCCAGCACCGAATATGGGGGGTTAAGCAATCAGCCCCAGCATTTT. It is translated as CASTEYGGLSNQPQHF.